Following are 21 T cell receptor beta chains from one sample sequenced in a study of shared clonotypes between healthy human individuals. TCRdb's copy holds only in-frame clones and misses some; the assay was immunoSEQ multiplex PCR. Here the sample spans over 2 million clones, roughly 94% being singletons. Sequencing was performed on naive CD4+ T cells sorted from blood. Sample subset: CD45RA+ positively selected. These receptor sequences come from a young man in good health.

V usage is TRBV30 and J usage is TRBJ2-3, with D unclear. The germline V gene encodes CDR1 GTSNPN and CDR2 SVGIG (reference sequence). The V end lost 4 bases, the J end lost 3 bases, and 5 bases lay between the germline ends. The CDR3 is 11 amino acids. CDR3 DNA sequence: TGTGCCTGGATCAGTACAGATACGCAGTATTTT. Protein sequence: CAWISTDTQYF. The variable domain in full, completed from reference TRBV30 and TRBJ2-3, reads SQTIHQWPATLVQPVGSPLSLECTVEGTSNPNLYWYRQAAGRGLQLLFYSVGIGQISSEVPQNLSASRPQDRQFILSSKKLLLSDSGFYLCAWISTDTQYFGPGTRLTVL.

This chain links TRBV7-3 with TRBJ2-2; D remains ambiguous. V lost 2 bases and J lost 2, with 6 bases in between. CDR1 SGHTA and CDR2 FQGTGA come from the germline V gene. There are 14 residues in the CDR3. This CDR3 is CASSLGINTGELFF. CDR3 DNA sequence: TGTGCCAGCAGCTTAGGGATTAACACCGGGGAGCTGTTTTTT.

The chain links TRBV11-2 to TRBJ1-6; 7 bases map to TRBD1. The CDR3 runs to 15 residues. Germline V gives CDR1 SGHAT, CDR2 FQNNGV. With 5 bases clipped from V and 2 bases from J, the junction kept 3 bases outside the gene matches. The CDR3 is CASSPGQAYNSPLHF. The CDR3 DNA is TGTGCCAGCAGCCCTGGACAGGCCTATAATTCACCCCTCCACTTT.

DNA of the CDR3: TGTGCCAGCACCCCTCCAGGGGGTGGCTACACCTTC. It specifies CASTPPGGGYTF. The V call is TRBV28, the J call TRBJ1-2; 7 nucleotides match TRBD1. CDR1 MDHEN and CDR2 SYDVKM come from the germline V gene. Trimming took 7 bases from V and 7 from J; bases not matched to a gene: 6. This CDR3 is built from 12 residues.

This sequence joins TRBV18 and TRBJ2-7; TRBD2 might be the D (6 bases). V lost 5 bases and J lost 0, with 8 bases in between. CDR3 length: 13 residues. The V gene's germline CDR1 is KGHSH and CDR2 LQKENI. The CDR3 protein is CASSGRGSYEQYF. The CDR3, as DNA: TGTGCCAGCTCAGGGCGGGGCTCCTACGAGCAGTACTTC.

V and J are TRBV19 and TRBJ2-5, with D hard to call. CDR1 is LNHDA and CDR2 is SQIVND in the germline V gene (reference sequence). This CDR3 spans 12 amino acids. Trimming cost V 7 bases and J 5 bases, with 11 bases left between them. The CDR3 DNA reads as TGTGCCAGTACCAACAAAGGGGAGACCCAGTACTTC. Its translation is CASTNKGETQYF. Full variable domain (rest looked up from reference TRBV19 and TRBJ2-5): DGGITQSPKYLFRKEGQNVTLSCEQNLNHDAMYWYRQDPGQGLRLIYYSQIVNDFQKGDIAEGYSVSREKKESFPLTVTSAQKNPTAFYLCASTNKGETQYFGPGTRLLVL.

V is TRBV5-3 and J is TRBJ1-5, with D hard to call. TRBV5-3 is an open reading frame, and its role is uncertain. There are 15 residues in the CDR3. V gave up 4 bases and J gave up 0 bases, with 11 bases separating them. The CDR3 sequence: CARSPRLNSNQPQHF. In DNA form, the CDR3 reads TGTGCCAGAAGCCCACGACTTAATAGCAATCAGCCCCAGCATTTT.

As regards this clone: The same CDR3 arises from other DNA sequences in this sample as well. The V call is TRBV6-5, the J call TRBJ1-5; no clear D gene. The germline gives CDR1 MNHEY, CDR2 SVGAGI. V lost 0 bases, J lost 5 bases, and 8 bases lay in between. There are 14 residues in the CDR3. The CDR3 DNA reads as TGTGCCAGCAGTTACTCCGCCGGAGATCAGCCCCAGCATTTT. Protein product: CASSYSAGDQPQHF.

V is TRBV5-1 and J is TRBJ1-6; D possibly corresponds to TRBD1 (5 bases). Trimming pared 3 bases from V and 0 bases from J, leaving 13 bases between. CDR1 and CDR2 (germline): SGHRS, YFSETQ. This CDR3 is 17 amino acids long. The CDR3 protein is CASSSTDRSSYNSPLHF. In DNA form, the CDR3 reads TGCGCCAGCAGCTCGACCGACAGAAGCTCCTATAATTCACCCCTCCACTTT.

The chain has TRBV19 and TRBJ2-1; no reliable D call. Germline V lookup: CDR1 LNHDA, CDR2 SQIVND (reference sequence). Trimming took 5 bases from V and 3 from J, leaving 8 bases between them. This CDR3 comprises 13 residues. CDR3 coding DNA: TGTGCCAGTAGTCCGGAGATCTACAATGAGCAGTTCTTC. This sequence encodes CASSPEIYNEQFF.

The chain couples TRBV5-1 to TRBJ2-1; 9 bases are a match to TRBD1. The CDR3 extends over 16 amino acids. Germline CDR1 is SGHRS and CDR2 is YFSETQ. The V and J ends lost 2 bases and 8 bases, in that order; junction bases with no gene match: 11. CDR3 sequence (DNA): TGCGCCAGCAGCTTCCAACCGGCACAGGGGGCGGATGAGCAGTTCTTC. This sequence encodes CASSFQPAQGADEQFF.

The chain carries TRBV5-1 and TRBJ1-1; 7 bases line up with TRBD1. The V gene's germline CDR1 is SGHRS and CDR2 YFSETQ. V lost 6 bases, J lost 5 bases, and 7 bases stayed unmatched. This CDR3 region has 13 residues. The CDR3 nucleotides are TGCGCCAGCAATTCAGGGGGGGAAACTGAAGCTTTCTTT. The encoded protein is CASNSGGETEAFF.

The chain has TRBV2 and TRBJ1-2; 11 bases are a match to TRBD1. The junction had 13 bases not matched to a gene; V was cut back by 5 bases and J by 2 bases. The CDR3 is 18 amino acids. Germline lookup yields CDR1 SNHLY and CDR2 FYNNEI. Here the CDR3 DNA reads TGTGCCAGCAGTTACCCGGGGACAGGGGGATTAAAGAACTATGGCTACACCTTC. Translated, it gives CASSYPGTGGLKNYGYTF. The full variable domain, in which reference TRBV2 and TRBJ1-2 provide the parts outside the CDR3, is EPEVTQTPSHQVTQMGQEVILRCVPISNHLYFYWYRQILGQKVEFLVSFYNNEISEKSEIFDDQFSVERPDGSNFTLKIRSTKLEDSAMYFCASSYPGTGGLKNYGYTFGSGTRLTVV.

The chain uses TRBV5-1 and TRBJ2-2; D is ambiguous. This CDR3 is built from 13 residues. V was clipped by 4 bases and J by 3 bases, with 7 bases between them. Germline V lookup: CDR1 SGHRS, CDR2 YFSETQ. The CDR3 DNA reads as TGCGCCAGCAGCGAGAGCGACACCGGGGAGCTGTTTTTT. It yields the protein CASSESDTGELFF.

The J gene is TRBJ2-3, the V gene TRBV18, with 8 bases identical to TRBD1. The germline CDR1 and CDR2 sequences are KGHSH and LQKENI. CDR3 length equals 15 residues. The J segment lost 1 base and the V segment lost 7 bases, leaving 7 bases of the junction unmatched. CDR3 amino acids: CASFRTGGGTDTQYF. The CDR3 nucleotides read TGTGCCAGCTTTCGCACAGGGGGTGGCACAGATACGCAGTATTTT. The full variable domain, in which reference TRBV18 and TRBJ2-3 provide the parts outside the CDR3, is NAGVMQNPRHLVRRRGQEARLRCSPMKGHSHVYWYRQLPEEGLKFMVYLQKENIIDESGMPKERFSAEFPKEGPSILRIQQVVRGDSAAYFCASFRTGGGTDTQYFGPGTRLTVL.

The V and J genes are TRBV15 and TRBJ1-4, with a weak D call TRBD1 (5 bases). The germline gives CDR1 LNHNV, CDR2 YYDKDF (reference sequence). Between the trimmed V and J ends, which lost 3 bases and 8 bases, there was a span of 16 bases. The CDR3 runs 15 residues. The CDR3: CATSRAPGSGEKLFF. The CDR3 region has the DNA TGTGCCACCAGCAGGGCTCCAGGGTCTGGGGAAAAACTGTTTTTT.

This rearrangement joins TRBV4-2 to TRBJ2-7; perhaps TRBD2 as D (5 bases). The CDR3 spans 12 residues. The ends were cut back, 4 bases at V and 3 bases at J, with 7 bases in the middle. The germline V gene has CDR1 LGHNA and CDR2 YNFKEQ. The CDR3 DNA is TGTGCCAGCAGCCGAGAGGGCTACGAGCAGTACTTC. The encoded protein is CASSREGYEQYF.

The chain is built from TRBV7-2 and TRBJ1-2, with D perhaps matching TRBD1 (5 bases). The germline V gene has CDR1 SGHTA and CDR2 FQGNSA. This CDR3 has 14 amino acids. Trimming removed 2 bases from V and 4 bases from J, with 11 bases in between. DNA for the CDR3: TGTGCCAGCAGCTTATCCGGGACGGGCTATGGCTACACCTTC. It specifies CASSLSGTGYGYTF.

The rearrangement joins TRBV10-3 to TRBJ2-3; 7 nucleotides align to TRBD2. Losses at the gene ends were 7 bases for V and 1 base for J; bases not matched to a gene: 5. Germline-derived CDR1 and CDR2 are ENHRY and SYGVKD. This CDR3 contains 14 residues. DNA of the CDR3: TGTGCCATCATGAAAAGCGGGGGCACAGATACGCAGTATTTT. It translates to CAIMKSGGTDTQYF.

The V call is TRBV6-6, the J call TRBJ1-5, with a weak D call TRBD1 (6 bases). The CDR3 loop spans 16 amino acids. Germline CDR1 MNHNY, CDR2 SVGAGI (reference sequence). The V end lost 6 bases, the J end lost 9 bases, and 24 bases lay between the germline ends. CDR3 coding DNA: TGTGCCAGCAGCCACGTGGCAGGGGCCCGACCAGGGCCCCAGCATTTT. Protein: CASSHVAGARPGPQHF.

V gene TRBV18 combines with J gene TRBJ2-1; 9 positions match TRBD2. The CDR3 covers 16 residues. V was pared by 1 base and J by 3 bases, with 4 bases of the junction left unmatched. The germline gives CDR1 KGHSH, CDR2 LQKENI. The CDR3, as DNA: TGTGCCAGCTCACCACGTTTAGCGGGAGACTACAATGAGCAGTTCTTC. Translation gives CASSPRLAGDYNEQFF.